The clone carrying this TCR beta chain was found once. With 2 bases clipped from V and 3 bases from J, the junction kept 5 bases outside the gene matches. CDR1 and CDR2 (germline): MNHEY, SMNVEV (reference sequence). The CDR3 covers 17 residues. Per the original methods: Scientists estimated how many nucleated cells there were by amplifying reference gene primers. The protocol was immunoSEQ multiplex PCR, while the TCRdb copy is restricted to in-frame clones and leaves out a portion. D and trimming come from the DNA, and the V and J calls and clone size come from that table. The table has 85,000 to 130,000 clones, about 82% seen once. The data belong to a study of blood T cell repertoires in COVID-19. Overall study context: Sample material is recorded as cDNA or gDNA derived from T cells, B-cell-depleted T cells, or PBMCs.

This clonotype originated in an elderly man with COVID-19, enrolled during active disease. The chain carries TRBV27 and TRBJ2-2; 11 bases line up with TRBD2. The sequencing input was peripheral blood. The CDR3 loop is CASSLGTSGFYTGELFF. The CDR3 coding sequence is TGTGCCAGCAGTTTAGGGACTAGCGGCTTTTACACCGGGGAGCTGTTTTTT.